A single sample is the source of the 16 T cell receptor beta chains below, sequenced in a study of blood T cells in healthy people across ages. For the second PCR, which ran for roughly 6 to 11 cycles, a sample-barcoded 5' primer and a J-beta primer mix were used. One entry per CDR3 protein, called by TCRdb with MiXCR from the 5' RACE reads. The table lists about 1,400,000 distinct CDR3 sequences, approximately 42% of them singletons. Sequenced sample: blood. These receptor sequences come from a woman younger than 35 in good health.

This rearrangement joins TRBV20-1 to TRBJ2-1, with TRBD1 matching over 8 bases. Germline V gene data show CDR1 as DFQATT and CDR2 as SNEGSKA (reference sequence). The J segment lost 3 bases and the V segment lost 3 bases, leaving 4 bases of the junction unmatched. The CDR3 is 14 amino acids. The CDR3 DNA follows: TGCAGTGCTAGGACGGACAGGGACTACAATGAGCAGTTCTTC. Translating it yields CSARTDRDYNEQFF.

This chain uses TRBV11-2 with TRBJ2-1, with TRBD2 matching over 13 bases. V dropped 4 bases and J dropped 10; count of bases not matched to a gene: 10. Germline V gives CDR1 SGHAT, CDR2 FQNNGV. This CDR3 spans 16 amino acids. In DNA form, the CDR3 reads TGTGCCAGCAGCTCGTCGACTAGCGGGGGGACTCAAGAGCAGTTCTTC. Translated: CASSSSTSGGTQEQFF.

This clonotype was counted a few times. The chain employs TRBV20-1 and TRBJ2-3; possible D gene TRBD1, 5 bases. Germline values: CDR1 DFQATT, CDR2 SNEGSKA (reference sequence). The CDR3 length is 15 residues. Trimming cost V 3 bases and J 4 bases, with 17 bases left between them. CDR3 bases: TGCAGTGCTAGCCCCCAAACAGGAATGGCAGATACGCAGTATTTT. This encodes CSASPQTGMADTQYF.

This rearrangement joins TRBV18 to TRBJ2-1; D uncertain. The CDR3 is made up of 12 amino acids. V lost 4 bases to trimming and J lost 8 bases, with 9 bases between them. In germline, CDR1 is KGHSH, CDR2 LQKENI. The CDR3 DNA sequence: TGTGCCAGCTCACGAAGGACCGATGAGCAGTTCTTC. Its translation is CASSRRTDEQFF.

The chain joins TRBV18 to TRBJ1-2, with 8 nucleotides matching TRBD1. The trim removed 2 bases at V and 2 bases at J, leaving 10 bases unmatched. Per the germline V gene, CDR1 is KGHSH and CDR2 is LQKENI. The CDR3 totals 17 residues. CDR3 nucleotide sequence: TGTGCCAGCTCACCATTCCTCGCGGGACAGGAAAACTATGGCTACACCTTC. Its translation: CASSPFLAGQENYGYTF.

Only a few counts were recorded for this clonotype. CDR3 amino acids: CASSIGLAISSYNEQFF. The DNA for the CDR3 is TGTGCCAGCAGCATCGGACTAGCGATTAGCTCCTACAATGAGCAGTTCTTC. The V gene is TRBV7-9, the J gene TRBJ2-1, with 9 bases identical to TRBD2. The germline CDR1 and CDR2 sequences are SEHNR and FQNEAQ (reference sequence). This CDR3 comprises 17 residues. Germline trimming cut 5 bases from V and 0 bases from J; bases unmatched to any gene: 8.

The chain couples TRBV3-1 to TRBJ2-5; weak D call: TRBD1 (5 bases). Trimming pared 0 bases from V and 11 bases from J, leaving 10 bases between. Per the germline V gene, CDR1 is LGHDT and CDR2 is YNNKEL (reference sequence). The CDR3 loop spans 12 amino acids. The CDR3 spells CASSQDKRQQYF. The CDR3 coding sequence is TGTGCCAGCAGCCAAGATAAGAGACAGCAGTACTTC.

V gene TRBV28 combines with J gene TRBJ2-3; D perhaps matches TRBD1 (5 bases). The CDR3 totals 12 residues. The V end lost 5 bases, the J end lost 6 bases, and 9 bases lay between the germline ends. Germline assignment: CDR1 MDHEN and CDR2 SYDVKM. In DNA form, the CDR3 reads TGTGCCAGCAGTCGACAGCTGGATACGCAGTATTTT. Amino acid sequence: CASSRQLDTQYF.

This clonotype showed up just a few times. The rearrangement links TRBV11-2 to TRBJ2-1, with D perhaps matching TRBD2 (6 bases). V was shortened by 1 base and J by 4 bases, with 11 bases between the two germline ends. Germline CDR1 reads SGHAT; CDR2 reads FQNNGV. This CDR3 is 15 amino acids long. As DNA, the CDR3 is TGTGCCAGCAGCTTAGCCGGGAGAGATTACAATGAGCAGTTCTTC. Amino acids: CASSLAGRDYNEQFF.

The chain is built from TRBV2 and TRBJ2-3; no reliable D call. Germline CDR1 is SNHLY and CDR2 is FYNNEI. With 6 bases removed from V and 4 bases from J, the gap between germline ends came to 17 bases. The CDR3 has 15 amino acids. DNA of the CDR3: TGTGCCAGCAGGGAGTTTAAGTTGGGCGCAGATACGCAGTATTTT. Encoded protein: CASREFKLGADTQYF.

This clonotype was detected a few times. CDR3: CASSLKSSPETQYF. The CDR3, as DNA: TGTGCCAGCAGCCTGAAGTCTAGCCCAGAGACCCAGTACTTC. The chain combines TRBV7-8 with TRBJ2-5; D might be TRBD2 (5 bases). CDR1 and CDR2 (germline): SGHVS, FQNEAQ. V dropped 5 bases and J dropped 4 bases, with 14 bases sitting between them. The CDR3 covers 14 residues.

The chain carries TRBV3-1 and TRBJ1-6; a possible D gene is TRBD1 (6 bases). CDR3 length equals 18 residues. V gave up 1 base and J gave up 3 bases, with 16 bases separating them. The V gene's germline CDR1 is LGHDT and CDR2 YNNKEL (reference sequence). The CDR3 region has the DNA TGTGCCAGCAGCCAAGGAACGAGACAGGTCCTCTATAATTCACCCCTCCACTTT. This translates into CASSQGTRQVLYNSPLHF.

The rearrangement joins TRBV24-1 to TRBJ1-5; TRBD1 is a possible D gene (5 bases). CDR1 and CDR2 (germline): KGHDR, SFDVKD. V lost 7 bases to trimming and J lost 6 bases, with 12 bases between them. This CDR3 is 13 amino acids long. CDR3: CATRGPAGQPQHF. In DNA, the CDR3 is TGTGCCACCAGGGGACCCGCAGGTCAGCCCCAGCATTTT.

The rearrangement links TRBV5-1 to TRBJ1-5; D remains unclear. Germline V gives CDR1 SGHRS, CDR2 YFSETQ. Trimming took 2 bases from V and 4 from J, leaving 7 bases between them. This CDR3 contains 13 residues. Written as DNA, the CDR3 is TGCGCCAGCAGCTTTGCAGAGAATCAGCCCCAGCATTTT. It codes for CASSFAENQPQHF.

J is TRBJ2-4 and V is TRBV7-8, with 7 bases identical to TRBD1. TRBJ2-7 explains the end of the DNA better; the J call may be wrong. Germline CDR1 is SGHVS and CDR2 is FQNEAQ. This CDR3 contains 14 residues. CDR3 residues: CASSPWDSRLEQYF. CDR3 coding DNA: TGTGCCAGCAGCCCTTGGGACAGCCGTCTCGAGCAGTACTTC.

V gene TRBV2 combines with J gene TRBJ2-7; the D gene could be TRBD1 or TRBD2 (5 bases each). The end of the DNA is better explained by TRBJ2-5, so the J call may be wrong. Germline CDR1 reads SNHLY; CDR2 reads FYNNEI. CDR3 length equals 15 residues. The CDR3 is CATVPVRAGGETQYF. Here the CDR3 DNA reads TGTGCCACCGTCCCTGTCCGGGCTGGGGGAGAGACCCAGTACTTC.